The clone carrying this T cell receptor (beta chain) has a handful of counts. What it binds is unknown. This specimen comes from a study of blood T cells in healthy people across ages. Whole-study findings and limits: TCR beta diversity, measured per million T cells, fell in a roughly linear way with age.

Total RNA was extracted at no less than 6 micrograms per sample. With 5 bases removed from V and 7 bases from J, the gap between germline ends came to 13 bases. Looked up from germline, CDR1 is MNHNY and CDR2 is SVGAGI (reference sequence). This CDR3 is 13 amino acids long. Through a sample-barcoded 5' primer and a J-beta primer mix, a second PCR was run for about 6 to 11 cycles. Using its own MiXCR run on the 5' RACE reads, TCRdb lists one record per CDR3 protein. The repertoire holds approximately 2,000,000 distinct CDR3 sequences, with roughly 43% as singletons. The source material was blood. This rearrangement joins TRBV6-6 to TRBJ2-3; D might be TRBD1 (6 bases). This clonotype was sampled from a human donor in good health. CDR3 bases: TGTGCCAGCAGTGATACAGGGCTTAATACGCAGTATTTT. As protein: CASSDTGLNTQYF.